Shown below are 3 T cell receptor beta chains from a single sample sequenced in a study of identical twins. TCRdb independently ran MiXCR on the 5' RACE reads; one entry per CDR3 protein. The repertoire includes hundreds of thousands of distinct CDR3 sequences, 5.5% to 7.5% of them detected once, and approximately 1.6% sits in the top ten. The sequenced material came from naive T cells sorted from blood. Receptors were obtained from a man between 18 and 35 years old in good health.

This clonotype was recorded many times. V gene TRBV7-2 combines with J gene TRBJ2-7, with D possibly TRBD1 on 5 matching bases. CDR1 is SGHTA and CDR2 is FQGNSA in the germline V gene. This CDR3 region has 15 residues. V shed 2 bases and J shed 1 base, with 12 bases lying between them. The CDR3 spells CASSLSTGESYEQYF. The CDR3 bases are TGTGCCAGCAGCTTATCCACAGGTGAATCCTACGAGCAGTACTTC. The full variable domain, with the rest looked up from reference TRBV7-2 and TRBJ2-7, is GAGVSQSPSNKVTEKGKDVELRCDPISGHTALYWYRQSLGQGLEFLIYFQGNSAPDKSGLPSDRFSAERTGGSVSTLTIQRTQQEDSAVYLCASSLSTGESYEQYFGPGTRLTVT.

CDR3 DNA sequence: TGCGCCAGCAGCTTGTTACGGGGGAAGAGCTCCTACAATGAGCAGTTCTTC. Its protein is CASSLLRGKSSYNEQFF. The chain employs TRBV5-1 and TRBJ2-1; D is possibly TRBD2 (6 bases). This CDR3 contains 17 residues. V lost 1 base to trimming and J lost 0 bases, with 14 bases between them. Looked up from germline, CDR1 is SGHRS and CDR2 is YFSETQ. Looking up the rest from reference TRBV5-1 and TRBJ2-1 gives the full variable domain: KAGVTQTPRYLIKTRGQQVTLSCSPISGHRSVSWYQQTPGQGLQFLFEYFSETQRNKGNFPGRFSGRQFSNSRSEMNVSTLELGDSALYLCASSLLRGKSSYNEQFFGPGTRLTVL.

A few counts support this clonotype. V is TRBV27 and J is TRBJ2-1; D is possibly TRBD2 (6 bases). This CDR3 contains 20 residues. The germline V gene has CDR1 MNHEY and CDR2 SMNVEV (reference sequence). V was cut by 8 bases and J by 0 bases, with 29 bases left in between. The CDR3 sequence: CASAQIMGRGPFSSYNEQFF. CDR3 sequence (DNA): TGTGCCAGCGCACAAATAATGGGGCGGGGACCCTTTAGCTCCTACAATGAGCAGTTCTTC.